These 31 T cell receptor beta chains share one sample of origin, sequenced in a study of blood T cell repertoires in COVID-19 (dated by TCRdb to 2020 to 2021). The library came from the immunoSEQ multiplex PCR assay. TCRdb carries this immuneACCESS record with in-frame sequences only. Its versions omit some clonotypes, under half of them owing to an unresolved V gene in the studies checked, with the rest unexplained. The sample table contains under 250,000 clones; only one count was recorded for approximately 87% of them. The top ten clonotypes cover around 2.6% of the sample. Sequencing was carried out using peripheral blood. These receptors all come from an older woman with active or convalescent COVID-19.

This sequence joins TRBV7-9 and TRBJ2-7; 7 nucleotides align to TRBD1. The CDR3 consists of 15 residues. CDR1 is SEHNR and CDR2 is FQNEAQ in the germline V gene (reference sequence). V dropped 0 bases and J dropped 2; count of bases not matched to a gene: 4. Here the CDR3 reads CASSLATGTTYEQYF. The DNA of the CDR3 is TGTGCCAGCAGCTTAGCGACAGGGACAACCTACGAGCAGTACTTC.

In its sample, this clone was seen once. The genes are TRBV7-9 and TRBJ1-2; 9 bases match TRBD1. CDR1 and CDR2 from the germline V gene are SEHNR and FQNEAQ (reference sequence). J lost 2 bases, V lost 1 base, and 8 bases had no gene match. The CDR3 length is 17 residues. CDR3 DNA: TGTGCCAGCAGCTTAGTACGATGGGACAGGGTAAACTATGGCTACACCTTC. This gives the protein CASSLVRWDRVNYGYTF. Based on the CDR3 plus reference TRBV7-9 and TRBJ1-2, the full variable domain is DTGVSQNPRHKITKRGQNVTFRCDPISEHNRLYWYRQTLGQGPEFLTYFQNEAQLEKSRLLSDRFSAERPKGSFSTLEIQRTEQGDSAMYLCASSLVRWDRVNYGYTFGSGTRLTVV.

The chain recombines TRBV29-1 with TRBJ2-5; 8 nucleotides align to TRBD2. Germline V lookup: CDR1 SQVTM, CDR2 ANQGSEA. The CDR3 is 16 amino acids. CDR3 in amino acids: CSLQGFGAGGQETQYF. Written as DNA, the CDR3 is TGCAGTCTCCAGGGGTTCGGGGCGGGGGGCCAAGAGACCCAGTACTTC.

This clone was detected a few times. CDR3 in DNA: TGTGCCAGCAGCTTTAGCGGCACCTATTCACCCCTCCACTTT. Protein sequence: CASSFSGTYSPLHF. The V call is TRBV7-2, the J call TRBJ1-6; no clear D gene. From germline, CDR1 is SGHTA and CDR2 FQGNSA. V was clipped by 3 bases and J by 8 bases, with 11 bases between them. CDR3 length: 14 amino acids.

The table lists this clone with a few counts. The V gene is TRBV4-1, the J gene TRBJ1-6, with no clear D. The CDR3 has 15 amino acids. CDR1 is MGHRA, CDR2 YSYEKL, per germline. V was pared by 0 bases and J by 7 bases, with 10 bases between. CDR3 DNA sequence: TGCGCCAGCAGCCAAGAAAGAGGAGGGAATTCACCCCTCCACTTT. Amino acids: CASSQERGGNSPLHF.

The rearrangement uses TRBV7-9 and TRBJ1-1; D gene unclear. Between the trimmed V and J ends, which lost 2 bases and 1 base, there was a span of 8 bases. CDR3 length equals 14 residues. Germline CDR1 SEHNR, CDR2 FQNEAQ (reference sequence). CDR3 loop: CASSLTQTNTEAFF. CDR3 nucleotides: TGTGCCAGCAGCTTAACACAGACGAACACTGAAGCTTTCTTT.

J is TRBJ1-5 and V is TRBV28, with TRBD1 as a possible D gene (5 bases). Germline loops: CDR1 MDHEN, CDR2 SYDVKM. Trimming shortened V by 9 bases and J by 10 bases, and 28 bases separated the two germline ends. This CDR3 has 16 residues. In nucleotides, the CDR3 is TGTGCCAGTGGGGGGGGTACAGGTCTCTTGATCAGCCCCCAGCATTTT. Translated: CASGGGTGLLISPQHF.

The chain employs TRBV6-5 and TRBJ1-3; TRBD1 matches at 8 bases. CDR1 is MNHEY and CDR2 is SVGAGI in the germline V gene. The CDR3 covers 14 residues. V trimming: 7 bases; J trimming: 4 bases; junction bases outside the gene matches: 6. The chain's CDR3 is CASTYSGGGNTIYF. CDR3 nucleotide sequence: TGTGCCAGCACCTATTCAGGGGGCGGAAACACCATATATTTT.

This sequence joins TRBV5-5 and TRBJ1-2; D is unresolved. The V end lost 1 base, the J end lost 7 bases, and 17 bases lay between the germline ends. This CDR3 has 15 residues. CDR1 and CDR2 (germline): SGHKS, YYEKEE (reference sequence). This CDR3 is CASSLNPPNLPGYTF. As DNA, the CDR3 is TGTGCCAGCAGCTTGAACCCGCCCAACTTACCTGGCTACACCTTC.

V gene TRBV7-9 combines with J gene TRBJ1-6; D ambiguous. Trimming pared 2 bases from V and 9 bases from J, leaving 14 bases between. The CDR3 length is 15 residues. Germline V gene sequence: CDR1 SEHNR, CDR2 FQNEAQ (reference sequence). CDR3 coding DNA: TGTGCCAGCAGCTTACCAGCGGCGGTGGTTTCACCCCTCCACTTT. Translating it yields CASSLPAAVVSPLHF.

J is TRBJ1-3 and V is TRBV5-1; 7 nucleotides align to TRBD1. V shed 2 bases and J 8 bases; nucleotides not matched to a gene: 10. CDR1 is SGHRS, CDR2 YFSETQ, per germline. This CDR3 has 15 residues. CDR3 region: CASSFGTVDGDTIYF. Written as DNA, the CDR3 is TGCGCCAGCAGCTTCGGGACAGTGGACGGGGACACCATATATTTT.

The CDR3 here is CASSPASQGGYGYTF. The CDR3 nucleotides are TGTGCCAGCAGTCCTGCCTCTCAGGGGGGCTATGGCTACACCTTC. The chain recombines TRBV28 with TRBJ1-2; 7 bases match TRBD1. Germline CDR1 MDHEN, CDR2 SYDVKM. V was pared by 5 bases and J by 4 bases, with 10 bases of the junction left unmatched. The CDR3 totals 15 residues.

This clone was observed once. V and J are TRBV19 and TRBJ1-6, with D possibly TRBD1 on 6 matching bases. This CDR3 has 14 residues. The ends were cut back, 7 bases at V and 9 bases at J, with 16 bases in the middle. Germline V gene lookup returns CDR1 LNHDA and CDR2 SQIVND (reference sequence). CDR3 protein: CASTRAPQGSPLHF. CDR3 DNA: TGTGCCAGTACCAGGGCCCCACAGGGTTCACCCCTCCACTTT. The complete variable domain, with remaining parts taken from reference TRBV19 and TRBJ1-6, reads DGGITQSPKYLFRKEGQNVTLSCEQNLNHDAMYWYRQDPGQGLRLIYYSQIVNDFQKGDIAEGYSVSREKKESFPLTVTSAQKNPTAFYLCASTRAPQGSPLHFGNGTRLTVT.

The chain uses TRBV7-8 and TRBJ2-2; 8 bases map to TRBD1. The germline gives CDR1 SGHVS, CDR2 FQNEAQ. The CDR3 extends over 15 amino acids. V was clipped by 5 bases and J by 4 bases; unmatched bases: 6. The CDR3 loop is CASSPDRAPTGELFF. Here the CDR3 DNA reads TGTGCCAGCAGCCCGGACAGGGCGCCCACCGGGGAGCTGTTTTTT.

The rearrangement joins TRBV9 to TRBJ1-3, with TRBD1 matching 7 bases. The CDR3 has 15 amino acids. The ends lost 3 bases at V and 4 bases at J; junction bases unmatched: 7. Per germline, CDR1 SGDLS and CDR2 YYNGEE. DNA of the CDR3: TGTGCCAGCAGCGCCCAGGGGGGTTTAGGAAACACCATATATTTT. It specifies CASSAQGGLGNTIYF.

Here the CDR3 DNA reads TGTGCCAGCAATCCCTTTGGACAGTCTTACGAGCAGTACTTC. Its protein is CASNPFGQSYEQYF. This chain joins TRBV28 and TRBJ2-7; tentatively, D is TRBD1 (6 bases). Looked up from germline, CDR1 is MDHEN and CDR2 is SYDVKM. The V gene lost 7 bases and the J gene lost 4 bases, with 17 bases spanning the gap. This CDR3 is built from 14 residues.

The chain combines TRBV5-1 with TRBJ1-2, with TRBD1 matching over 8 bases. This CDR3 comprises 14 residues. With V trimmed by 2 bases and J by 4 bases, 4 bases remained unmatched. CDR1 is SGHRS and CDR2 is YFSETQ in the germline V gene. CDR3 sequence (DNA): TGCGCCAGCAGCTTCGCGGGACAGGCCTATGGCTACACCTTC. This translates into CASSFAGQAYGYTF.

In its sample, this clone was seen once. This sequence joins TRBV27 and TRBJ1-4; the D gene is possibly TRBD1 (6 bases). The germline V gene has CDR1 MNHEY and CDR2 SMNVEV (reference sequence). Trimming took off 8 bases at V and 8 bases at J, with 12 bases between the two ends. This CDR3 has 12 amino acids. The DNA of the CDR3 is TGTGCCAGCGGGGACATGTGGGAAAAACTGTTTTTT. This gives the protein CASGDMWEKLFF. The variable domain in full, completed from reference TRBV27 and TRBJ1-4, reads EAQVTQNPRYLITVTGKKLTVTCSQNMNHEYMSWYRQDPGLGLRQIYYSMNVEVTDKGDVPEGYKVSRKEKRNFPLILESPSPNQTSLYFCASGDMWEKLFFGSGTQLSVL.

The chain couples TRBV7-6 to TRBJ2-5, with D tentatively TRBD2 (6 bases). The V gene's germline CDR1 is SGHVS and CDR2 FNYEAQ. The CDR3 extends over 15 amino acids. The V end lost 0 bases, the J end lost 7 bases, and 15 bases lay between the germline ends. CDR3 nucleotide sequence: TGTGCCAGCAGCTTAGCGTGGCGGGACGATGGGACCCAGTACTTC. It encodes CASSLAWRDDGTQYF. The full variable domain, its missing parts supplied by reference TRBV7-6 and TRBJ2-5, is GAGVSQSPRYKVTKRGQDVALRCDPISGHVSLYWYRQALGQGPEFLTYFNYEAQQDKSGLPNDRFSAERPEGSISTLTIQRTEQRDSAMYRCASSLAWRDDGTQYFGPGTRLLVL.

The gene calls are TRBV6-5 and TRBJ2-7; TRBD2 aligns across 8 bases. This CDR3 region has 15 residues. CDR1 and CDR2 from the germline V gene are MNHEY and SVGAGI. V lost 6 bases and J lost 3; bases outside the gene matches: 10. CDR3 sequence (DNA): TGTGCCAGCAGGCCGGGACTAGTACAGAACTACGAGCAGTACTTC. Amino acids: CASRPGLVQNYEQYF.

The sample holds one count of this clone. This chain joins TRBV4-2 and TRBJ2-3; D is possibly TRBD2 (6 bases). The CDR3 has 16 residues. Trimming shortened V by 1 base and J by 1 base, and 12 bases separated the two germline ends. Germline V lookup: CDR1 LGHNA, CDR2 YNFKEQ. DNA for the CDR3: TGTGCCAGCAGCCAAGGCTGGGGACTCGGCACAGATACGCAGTATTTT. Its translation is CASSQGWGLGTDTQYF.

This clone appeared a few times. J is TRBJ2-1 and V is TRBV11-2, with TRBD2 matching 7 bases. CDR3 length equals 17 residues. V lost 5 bases and J lost 4; bases outside the gene matches: 14. Per germline, CDR1 SGHAT and CDR2 FQNNGV. CDR3 sequence reads: CASSTHKAGEGYNEQFF. The CDR3 region has the DNA TGTGCCAGCAGCACGCACAAGGCCGGGGAGGGTTACAATGAGCAGTTCTTC.

This rearrangement joins TRBV7-8 to TRBJ2-1, with TRBD2 matching 10 bases. V shed 3 bases, J shed 1 base, and the junction held 6 bases outside the gene matches. Germline lookup yields CDR1 SGHVS and CDR2 FQNEAQ. The CDR3 is 17 amino acids. The CDR3 region is CASSFLTSGTSYNEQFF. The CDR3, as DNA: TGTGCCAGCAGCTTTTTAACTAGCGGGACATCCTACAATGAGCAGTTCTTC.

The rearrangement links TRBV5-4 to TRBJ1-6; no definite D call. Germline lookup yields CDR1 SGHNT and CDR2 YYREEE (reference sequence). V dropped 0 bases and J dropped 10 bases, with 14 bases sitting between them. CDR3 length equals 15 residues. The CDR3 coding sequence is TGTGCCAGCAGCTTGGACGGAGGGAATGGGTCACCCCTCCACTTT. Translating gives CASSLDGGNGSPLHF.

This clone came up once. The chain uses TRBV28 and TRBJ2-7; D unclear. V lost 2 bases, J lost 0 bases, and 14 bases lay in between. The length of the CDR3 is 16 residues. Looked up from germline, CDR1 is MDHEN and CDR2 is SYDVKM. The chain's CDR3 is CASSLTGTSSSYEQYF. Here the CDR3 DNA reads TGTGCCAGCAGTTTAACGGGTACTTCTAGCTCCTACGAGCAGTACTTC.

This sequence joins TRBV7-8 and TRBJ2-1; 8 positions match TRBD2. V dropped 1 base and J dropped 6; count of bases not matched to a gene: 5. CDR3 length equals 15 residues. Germline values: CDR1 SGHVS, CDR2 FQNEAQ. The CDR3 DNA reads as TGTGCCAGCAGCTTAGGGCTAGCGGGCAGCAATGAGCAGTTCTTC. Amino acid sequence: CASSLGLAGSNEQFF.

This chain connects TRBV15 to TRBJ1-4; D is unclear. This CDR3 comprises 17 residues. Germline CDR1 and CDR2: LNHNV and YYDKDF (reference sequence). Trimming pared 3 bases from V and 4 bases from J, leaving 18 bases between. The DNA for the CDR3 is TGTGCCACCAGCAGTAGGCTGGTCGTGGGCATTAATGAAAAACTGTTTTTT. Amino acids: CATSSRLVVGINEKLFF.

The chain joins TRBV15 to TRBJ1-3; no clear D gene. From germline, CDR1 is LNHNV and CDR2 YYDKDF (reference sequence). This CDR3 comprises 16 residues. V dropped 1 base and J dropped 2 bases, with 12 bases sitting between them. This CDR3 reads CATSRGGSSAGNTIYF. In nucleotides, the CDR3 is TGTGCCACCAGCAGAGGAGGCAGCAGCGCTGGAAACACCATATATTTT.

The rearrangement joins TRBV6-2 or TRBV6-3 to TRBJ1-1, with unresolved D. There are 13 residues in the CDR3. The V gene's germline CDR1 is MNHEY and CDR2 SVGEGT. With 0 bases removed from V and 5 bases from J, the gap between germline ends came to 7 bases. The CDR3 sequence: CASSYSRWTEAFF. The DNA of the CDR3 is TGTGCCAGCAGTTACTCGAGGTGGACTGAAGCTTTCTTT.

This rearrangement joins TRBV7-7 to TRBJ2-3; TRBD2 is a possible D gene (6 bases). V lost 5 bases and J 5 bases, leaving 20 bases between the germline ends. Germline CDR1 reads SSHAT; CDR2 reads FNYEAQ (reference sequence). This CDR3 is built from 16 residues. The CDR3 loop is CASSPQAPGVEDTQYF. The CDR3 DNA reads TGTGCCAGCAGCCCACAGGCCCCGGGGGTTGAAGATACGCAGTATTTT.

The chain links TRBV13 to TRBJ1-1, with TRBD1 matching 8 bases. V was clipped by 3 bases and J by 3 bases; unmatched bases: 9. CDR3 length: 16 amino acids. Germline lookup yields CDR1 PRHDT and CDR2 FYEKMQ (reference sequence). This chain's CDR3 is CASSFGNGQGYTEAFF. CDR3 coding DNA: TGTGCCAGCAGCTTTGGTAACGGACAGGGTTACACTGAAGCTTTCTTT.